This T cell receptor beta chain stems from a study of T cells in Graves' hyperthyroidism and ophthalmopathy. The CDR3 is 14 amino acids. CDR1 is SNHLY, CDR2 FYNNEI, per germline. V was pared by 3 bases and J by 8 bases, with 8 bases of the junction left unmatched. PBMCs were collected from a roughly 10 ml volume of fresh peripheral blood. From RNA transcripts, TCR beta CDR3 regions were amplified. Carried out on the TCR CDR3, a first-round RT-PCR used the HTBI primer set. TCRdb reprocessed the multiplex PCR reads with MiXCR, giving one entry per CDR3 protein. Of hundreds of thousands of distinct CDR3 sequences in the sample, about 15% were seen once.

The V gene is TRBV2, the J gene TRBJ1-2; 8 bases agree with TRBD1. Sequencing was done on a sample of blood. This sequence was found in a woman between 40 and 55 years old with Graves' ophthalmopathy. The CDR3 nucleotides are TGTGCCAGCAGTGACAGGGGGCTTGTCGGGGGCTACACCTTC. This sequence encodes CASSDRGLVGGYTF.